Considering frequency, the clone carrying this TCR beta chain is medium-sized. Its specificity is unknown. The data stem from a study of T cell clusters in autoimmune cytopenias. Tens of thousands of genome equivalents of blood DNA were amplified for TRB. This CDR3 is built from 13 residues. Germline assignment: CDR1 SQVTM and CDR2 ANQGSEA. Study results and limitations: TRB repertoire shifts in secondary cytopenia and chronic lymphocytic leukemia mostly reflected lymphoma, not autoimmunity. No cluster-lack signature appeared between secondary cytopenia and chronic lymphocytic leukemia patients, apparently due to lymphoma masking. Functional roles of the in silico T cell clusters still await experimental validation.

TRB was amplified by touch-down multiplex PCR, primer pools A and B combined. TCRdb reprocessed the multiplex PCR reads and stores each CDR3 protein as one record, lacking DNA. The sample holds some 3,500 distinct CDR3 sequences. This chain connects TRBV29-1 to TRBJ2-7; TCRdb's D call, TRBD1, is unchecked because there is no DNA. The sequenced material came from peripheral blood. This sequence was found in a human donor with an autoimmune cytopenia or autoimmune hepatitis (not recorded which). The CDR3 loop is CSVTDRDLGEQYF.